The next 22 T cell receptor beta chains were all read from a single sample in a study of blood T cell repertoires in COVID-19. The data were produced by immunoSEQ multiplex PCR, yet TCRdb's version contains in-frame clones alone and is incomplete. This sample carries 310,000 or so clones, just over 85% of them seen once, and the ten largest clones take 10%. The specimen sequenced was PBMCs or T cells enriched from blood (not recorded which). These receptors came from a woman under 30 who had recovered from COVID-19.

The rearrangement links TRBV4-2 to TRBJ2-1, with 7 bases that match TRBD2. With V trimmed by 2 bases and J by 5 bases, 12 bases remained unmatched. Germline values: CDR1 LGHNA, CDR2 YNFKEQ. This CDR3 spans 17 amino acids. In nucleotides, the CDR3 is TGTGCCAGCAGCCAAACGAAGCTAGCGGCACCGGACAATGAGCAGTTCTTC. Its protein is CASSQTKLAAPDNEQFF.

The gene calls are TRBV7-9 and TRBJ2-2; D uncertain. The germline CDR1 and CDR2 sequences are SEHNR and FQNEAQ (reference sequence). The CDR3 length is 16 residues. V was pared by 5 bases and J by 8 bases, with 21 bases between. The CDR3 DNA reads as TGTGCCAGCAGCCGCCGCCAGGCAAGGTTTGGGGGGGAGCTGTTTTTT. Its translation: CASSRRQARFGGELFF.

Comments on this clone: The junction shows a germline mismatch at one end, possibly a read error. The chain links TRBV3-1 (or the pseudogene TRBV3-2) to TRBJ2-7, with 7 positions matching TRBD1. Germline CDR1 and CDR2: LGHDT and YNNKEL (reference sequence). The CDR3 totals 14 residues. The CDR3 region is CASSLSGQLGNTLF. The CDR3, as DNA: TGTGCCAGCAGCCTTTCGGGACAGCTTGGCAATACCCTCTTC.

V usage is TRBV11-3 and J usage is TRBJ2-2, with D perhaps TRBD2 (5 bases). The V end was cut by 3 bases, the J end by 6 bases, with 11 bases between. Germline loops: CDR1 SGHNT, CDR2 YENEEA. The CDR3 runs to 14 residues. The CDR3 DNA reads TGTGCCAGCAGCTTGGACTCGTTGCCCGGGGAGCTGTTTTTT. It encodes CASSLDSLPGELFF.

This chain connects TRBV9 to TRBJ1-2; perhaps TRBD1 as D (5 bases). This CDR3 comprises 14 residues. V was cut by 4 bases and J by 5 bases, with 15 bases left in between. Germline lookup yields CDR1 SGDLS and CDR2 YYNGEE. CDR3 nucleotides: TGTGCCAGCAGCCCCGGGACTCCCTCTTATGGCTACACCTTC. Translated, it gives CASSPGTPSYGYTF.

The J gene is TRBJ1-1, the V gene TRBV28, with D possibly TRBD1 on 5 matching bases. Per germline, CDR1 MDHEN and CDR2 SYDVKM. The V end lost 10 bases, the J end lost 0 bases, and 21 bases lay between the germline ends. This CDR3 is 16 amino acids long. The CDR3 protein is CATAGHRTYMNTEAFF. CDR3 nucleotides: TGTGCCACCGCAGGGCACCGCACCTATATGAACACTGAAGCTTTCTTT.

The chain employs TRBV7-2 and TRBJ1-6; maybe TRBD1 (6 bases). The V gene lost 6 bases and the J gene lost 8 bases, with 17 bases spanning the gap. This CDR3 contains 15 residues. Germline CDR1 reads SGHTA; CDR2 reads FQGNSA. The CDR3 nucleotides read TGTGCCAGCAGACGGGGACACGGCGAAGATTCACCCCTCCACTTT. Protein: CASRRGHGEDSPLHF.

The V call is TRBV28, the J call TRBJ1-6; 10 positions match TRBD1. The CDR3 totals 16 residues. The J segment lost 7 bases and the V segment lost 5 bases, leaving 8 bases of the junction unmatched. CDR1 and CDR2 (germline): MDHEN, SYDVKM. The CDR3 loop reads CASSIWGQGRNSPLHF. The CDR3 nucleotides read TGTGCCAGCAGTATCTGGGGACAGGGGCGGAATTCACCCCTCCACTTT.

The rearrangement joins TRBV13 to TRBJ2-2; 8 bases match TRBD1. CDR1 and CDR2 (germline): PRHDT, FYEKMQ (reference sequence). The CDR3 sequence is 17 residues long. V shed 5 bases, J shed 2 bases, and the junction held 10 bases outside the gene matches. Here the CDR3 reads CASSPPRTGFNTGELFF. CDR3 bases: TGTGCCAGCAGCCCCCCCCGGACAGGGTTCAACACCGGGGAGCTGTTTTTT.

Notes on this clone: The same CDR3 also results from other DNA sequences found in this sample. The chain couples TRBV30 to TRBJ1-1, with 7 bases aligning to TRBD1. The CDR3 consists of 13 residues. Germline V gene data show CDR1 as GTSNPN and CDR2 as SVGIG (reference sequence). J was trimmed by 4 bases and V by 2 bases; bases with no gene match: 4. The CDR3 region is CAWSRQGGTEAFF. The CDR3 nucleotides read TGTGCCTGGAGTCGACAGGGCGGCACTGAAGCTTTCTTT.

The chain couples TRBV7-8 to TRBJ1-6; the match to TRBD1 covers 8 bases. The CDR3 is 15 residues long. Germline CDR1 and CDR2: SGHVS and FQNEAQ. With V trimmed by 5 bases and J by 8 bases, 8 bases remained unmatched. The CDR3 DNA reads TGTGCCAGCAGCCCGAGGACAGGGCGTGATTCACCCCTCCACTTT. This translates into CASSPRTGRDSPLHF.

This chain connects TRBV7-9 to TRBJ1-1, with 9 bases matching TRBD1. CDR1 is SEHNR, CDR2 FQNEAQ, per germline (reference sequence). This CDR3 is 15 amino acids long. With 5 bases clipped from V and 0 bases from J, the junction kept 4 bases outside the gene matches. CDR3 sequence: CASSRQGGMNTEAFF. In nucleotides, the CDR3 is TGTGCCAGCAGCCGACAGGGGGGGATGAACACTGAAGCTTTCTTT.

The V and J genes are TRBV4-1 and TRBJ1-2, with D unclear. The CDR3 is 15 amino acids. Germline lookup yields CDR1 MGHRA and CDR2 YSYEKL. Trimming cost V 1 base and J 6 bases, with 15 bases left between them. The CDR3 reads CASSQVTRVVDGYTF. The CDR3 DNA reads as TGCGCCAGCAGCCAAGTAACTCGAGTAGTGGATGGCTACACCTTC.

The rearrangement links TRBV12-5 to TRBJ2-2; no clear D. The length of the CDR3 is 15 residues. CDR1 and CDR2 from the germline V gene are LGHNT and FRNRAP. The V and J ends lost 1 base and 1 base respectively, with 7 bases between them. The CDR3 DNA is TGTGCTAGTGGTTTGGGACCTAGGAACACCGGGGAGCTGTTTTTT. Its protein product is CASGLGPRNTGELFF.

This chain connects TRBV7-9 to TRBJ2-2, with unresolved D. The length of the CDR3 is 17 residues. V was shortened by 1 base and J by 2 bases, with 14 bases between the two germline ends. The germline V gene encodes CDR1 SEHNR and CDR2 FQNEAQ (reference sequence). CDR3 DNA: TGTGCCAGCAGCTTAGGTCGTACAGTCCCAAACACCGGGGAGCTGTTTTTT. Translated: CASSLGRTVPNTGELFF.

This chain connects TRBV3-1 (or the pseudogene TRBV3-2) to TRBJ1-5; TRBD1 matches at 9 bases. Germline CDR1 reads LGHDT; CDR2 reads YNNKEL (reference sequence). This CDR3 region has 15 residues. The trim removed 5 bases at V and 7 bases at J, leaving 9 bases unmatched. As DNA, the CDR3 is TGTGCCAGCAGCGGCTCGGGACAGGGTTGGCAGCCCCAGCATTTT. Translated, it gives CASSGSGQGWQPQHF.

The V call is TRBV7-6, the J call TRBJ2-6, with 7 nucleotides matching TRBD1. After removal of 1 base from V and 3 bases from J, the junction contained 3 bases not matched to a gene. The germline V gene encodes CDR1 SGHVS and CDR2 FNYEAQ. The CDR3 covers 16 residues. This chain's CDR3 is CASSLEGAGGANVLTF. The CDR3 coding sequence is TGTGCCAGCAGCTTAGAGGGGGCTGGTGGGGCCAACGTCCTGACTTTC.

CDR3 in amino acids: CASSYTGDYEQYF. DNA for the CDR3: TGTGCCAGCAGTTACACAGGGGACTACGAGCAGTACTTC. The rearrangement links TRBV6-5 to TRBJ2-7; 7 bases are shared with TRBD1. V lost 2 bases, J lost 3 bases, and 1 base stayed unmatched. Germline CDR1 and CDR2: MNHEY and SVGAGI. This CDR3 spans 13 amino acids.

V gene TRBV5-1 combines with J gene TRBJ1-4; unclear D gene. The CDR3 is 17 residues long. Germline V gene lookup returns CDR1 SGHRS and CDR2 YFSETQ. Trimming removed 0 bases at V and 0 bases at J, with 12 bases between. Written as DNA, the CDR3 is TGCGCCAGCAGCTTGGACCCAGGATCTCCAACTAATGAAAAACTGTTTTTT. This codes for CASSLDPGSPTNEKLFF.

This clone was counted once. The CDR3 sequence: CASNNRAYEQYF. DNA of the CDR3: TGTGCCAGCAATAACAGAGCCTACGAGCAGTACTTC. This chain uses TRBV28 with TRBJ2-7; D is uncertain. The germline V and J ends were trimmed by 7 bases and 2 bases, with 9 bases remaining between them. This CDR3 spans 12 amino acids. Germline-derived CDR1 and CDR2 are MDHEN and SYDVKM.

This clone was detected once. CDR3 nucleotides: TGTGCCAGCAGCCATTCGAGCGGCTCTAACTATGGCTACACCTTC. It is translated as CASSHSSGSNYGYTF. The chain combines TRBV3-1 (or the pseudogene TRBV3-2) with TRBJ1-2; D remains ambiguous. CDR3 length equals 15 residues. The germline V gene has CDR1 LGHDT and CDR2 YNNKEL (reference sequence). The V end lost 3 bases, the J end lost 0 bases, and 11 bases lay between the germline ends.

The CDR3 protein is CASSIGLVQGRQTQYF. The CDR3 DNA reads as TGTGCCAGTAGTATAGGATTGGTACAGGGCAGACAGACCCAGTACTTC. V is TRBV19 and J is TRBJ2-5; TRBD1 might be the D (6 bases). The CDR3 is 16 amino acids. Trimming cost V 1 base and J 6 bases, with 18 bases left between them. In germline, CDR1 is LNHDA, CDR2 SQIVND (reference sequence).